The TCR beta chain under discussion was sequenced for a study of blood T cells in healthy people across ages. The CDR3 extends over 13 amino acids. V lost 8 bases and J lost 0, with 5 bases in between. Each donor had around 11 milliliters of peripheral blood drawn. This clonotype turned up a few times. Sample-barcoded 5' priming and a J-beta primer mix drove a second PCR of about 7 to 12 cycles. Every cDNA molecule bore a tag from a template-switch adaptor containing 12 random nucleotides. TCRdb re-analysed the 5' RACE reads in MiXCR, keeping a single row per CDR3 protein. The sample lists approximately 730,000 distinct CDR3 sequences, roughly 50% occurring once.

The V call is TRBV12-3 or TRBV12-4, the J call TRBJ2-6; D gene ambiguous. The sequence derives from a man at least 80 years old in good health. Sequenced: blood. This chain's CDR3 is CASVISGANVLTF. The CDR3 DNA reads TGTGCCAGCGTAATCTCTGGGGCCAACGTCCTGACTTTC.